This T cell receptor (beta chain) is from a study of cytomegalovirus exposure and HLA in healthy donors. TCRdb's table, derived via immunoSEQ multiplex PCR, lists solely in-frame clones and lacks some. The sample has about 160,000 clones; approximately 87% are singletons. The donors were members of the validation cohort comprising about 130 subjects, separate from the approximately 630-subject first cohort. Study results and caveats: Cytomegalovirus association was listed for 164 TCR beta chains. The majority of TCR sequences were rare, yet some public TCRs appeared in many donors.

Per the germline V gene, CDR1 is SGHRS and CDR2 is YFSETQ. The CDR3 totals 16 residues. V was pared by 2 bases and J by 0 bases, with 5 bases of the junction left unmatched. Of note for this clone: Its antigen is currently unknown.

This sequence was found in a woman aged 30 to 39 in good health and CMV-seronegative. The rearrangement uses TRBV5-1 and TRBJ1-1; TRBD1 matches at 9 bases. Material for sequencing was PBMCs. This CDR3 is CASSLGQGYMNTEAFF. CDR3 DNA sequence: TGCGCCAGCAGCTTAGGACAGGGGTATATGAACACTGAAGCTTTCTTT.